Listed below are T cell receptor beta chains from one sample, sequenced in a study of T cells after yellow fever vaccination. TCRdb recomputed calls from the 5' RACE reads with MiXCR, one row per CDR3 protein. The table has 300,000 to 400,000 distinct CDR3 sequences, about 6% seen once. Sequenced material: PBMCs, taken 5 days after the yellow fever booster vaccination. Receptors originate from a young man who received the YFV17D yellow fever vaccine. Both conserved end residues are part of each CDR3. D genes are given only for firm matches.

d_call | j_call | v_call | cdr3_aa
NA | TRBJ2-5 | TRBV5-1 | CASSWGEMAETQYF
NA | TRBJ1-1 | TRBV10-3 | CAIRAGNTEAFF
NA | TRBJ1-5 | TRBV20-1 | CSARGGHQPQHF
NA | TRBJ2-7 | TRBV24-1 | CAATHPDAGNTYEQYF
TRBD2 | TRBJ2-1 | TRBV2 | CASSPGIGAGGSPNEQFF
TRBD2 | TRBJ2-3 | TRBV24-1 | CATSDPSGNTDTQYF
TRBD2 | TRBJ2-3 | TRBV10-2 | CASSLAASTDTQYF
TRBD2 | TRBJ2-5 | TRBV6-1 | CASRRGKTSGPQETQYF
TRBD2 | TRBJ2-1 | TRBV6-1 | CASRGGSGVGEQFF
TRBD1 | TRBJ1-6 | TRBV27 | CASSFLVQGVTSSYNSPLHF
TRBD2 | TRBJ2-3 | TRBV7-8 | CASESSGTPDTQYF
NA | TRBJ2-3 | TRBV6-4 | CASRGEKTDTQYF
NA | TRBJ2-7 | TRBV20-1 | CCAPYRRGGTSYEQYF
TRBD2 | TRBJ2-7 | TRBV7-6 | CASSTGGVPTYEQYF
NA | TRBJ1-5 | TRBV6-5 | CASSYSVEDQPQHF
TRBD1 | TRBJ1-2 | TRBV10-3 | CAIRDRDRGISNYGYTF